Listed here are 32 T cell receptor beta chains from one sample, sequenced in a study of blood T cell repertoires in COVID-19. Libraries were prepared by immunoSEQ multiplex PCR; TCRdb keeps only in-frame clonotypes and omits some of them. Of around 190,000 clones in the sample, 86% were seen once. Material for sequencing was peripheral blood. All receptors come from a man in his 70s with active or convalescent COVID-19.

The chain is built from TRBV25-1 and TRBJ1-2, with 10 bases that match TRBD1. V lost 3 bases to trimming and J lost 6 bases; unmatched junction nucleotides: 1. This CDR3 spans 13 amino acids. The V gene's germline CDR1 is MGHDK and CDR2 SYGVNS. In DNA form, the CDR3 reads TGTGCCAGCAGTGACGGACAGGGGGATGGCTACACCTTC. Its protein product is CASSDGQGDGYTF.

The rearrangement links TRBV5-1 to TRBJ2-2; perhaps TRBD1 as D (6 bases). The V and J ends lost 0 bases and 3 bases respectively, with 9 bases between them. Looked up from germline, CDR1 is SGHRS and CDR2 is YFSETQ. CDR3 length equals 15 residues. The CDR3 region is CASSLGGGYTGELFF. DNA for the CDR3: TGCGCCAGCAGCTTGGGAGGGGGTTACACCGGGGAGCTGTTTTTT.

The chain couples TRBV23-1 to TRBJ1-2; D may be TRBD1 (5 bases). TRBV23-1 is an ORF, and what it does is uncertain. This CDR3 has 14 amino acids. V lost 3 bases to trimming and J lost 6 bases, with 14 bases between them. The CDR3 region has the DNA TGCGCCAGCAGTCAGTATTCAGACAGAGATGGCTACACCTTC. As protein: CASSQYSDRDGYTF.

This clone was observed a single time. V is TRBV7-9 and J is TRBJ2-1; 12 bases map to TRBD2. Germline V gene data show CDR1 as SEHNR and CDR2 as FQNEAQ (reference sequence). The V segment lost 5 bases and the J segment 7 bases; nucleotides outside the gene matches: 6. The CDR3 sequence is 15 residues long. The CDR3 protein is CASSPTSGRRNEQFF. Written as DNA, the CDR3 is TGTGCCAGCAGCCCCACTAGCGGGAGGAGGAATGAGCAGTTCTTC.

The rearrangement joins TRBV24-1 to TRBJ2-3, with D maybe TRBD1 (6 bases). Per the germline V gene, CDR1 is KGHDR and CDR2 is SFDVKD. The CDR3 consists of 15 residues. The V end lost 4 bases, the J end lost 0 bases, and 10 bases lay between the germline ends. As DNA, the CDR3 is TGTGCCACCAGTGACCCCAGGGGTAGCACAGATACGCAGTATTTT. Its translation: CATSDPRGSTDTQYF.

V and J are TRBV5-4 and TRBJ2-5; 9 nucleotides align to TRBD2. The length of the CDR3 is 16 residues. After removal of 2 bases from V and 2 bases from J, the junction contained 7 bases not matched to a gene. CDR1 SGHNT and CDR2 YYREEE come from the germline V gene (reference sequence). In DNA form, the CDR3 reads TGTGCCAGCAGCTTCGGGGCTAGCGGGGTGCAAGAGACCCAGTACTTC. Amino acid sequence: CASSFGASGVQETQYF.

J is TRBJ1-5 and V is TRBV19; 7 positions agree with TRBD1. Germline assignment: CDR1 LNHDA and CDR2 SQIVND (reference sequence). The CDR3 extends over 14 amino acids. Unmatched junction bases numbered 8, after V lost 5 bases and J lost 7 bases. CDR3 coding DNA: TGTGCCAGTAGTCCGGGACAGCCGCAACAGCCCCAGCATTTT. Translated, it gives CASSPGQPQQPQHF.

The J gene is TRBJ1-1, the V gene TRBV28, with 12 bases matching TRBD1. J was trimmed by 5 bases and V by 4 bases; bases with no gene match: 2. Germline values: CDR1 MDHEN, CDR2 SYDVKM. The CDR3 is 14 amino acids. This chain's CDR3 is CASSWGQGATEAFF. Here the CDR3 DNA reads TGTGCCAGCAGTTGGGGACAGGGGGCAACTGAAGCTTTCTTT.

This rearrangement joins TRBV7-2 to TRBJ1-1; TRBD1 might be the D (5 bases). Germline V gives CDR1 SGHTA, CDR2 FQGNSA. The CDR3 is made up of 14 amino acids. The V gene lost 5 bases and the J gene lost 0 bases, with 10 bases spanning the gap. This chain's CDR3 is CASSGGVLNTEAFF. CDR3 sequence (DNA): TGTGCCAGCAGCGGGGGGGTTCTGAACACTGAAGCTTTCTTT.

The chain is built from TRBV4-3 and TRBJ1-1, with 7 bases lining up with TRBD1. The CDR3 is 15 residues long. The V gene end was trimmed by 0 bases and the J gene end by 11 bases; junction bases not matched to a gene: 12. Germline V gene sequence: CDR1 LGHNA, CDR2 YSLEER. CDR3 in DNA: TGCGCCAGCAGCCAAGATCGACGCCAGGGGGTTGGCGCTTTCTTT. Its protein product is CASSQDRRQGVGAFF.

This chain connects TRBV19 to TRBJ2-7, with 7 bases fitting TRBD1. Germline loops: CDR1 LNHDA, CDR2 SQIVND (reference sequence). Germline trimming cut 3 bases from V and 2 bases from J; bases unmatched to any gene: 10. This CDR3 comprises 16 residues. The CDR3 protein is CASSMLGTATAYEQYF. DNA of the CDR3: TGTGCCAGTAGTATGCTAGGGACAGCCACTGCCTACGAGCAGTACTTC.

For this clone: This sample also contains other DNA sequences that code for the same CDR3. The chain joins TRBV5-1 to TRBJ1-2; no firm D call. CDR1 and CDR2 (germline): SGHRS, YFSETQ. V lost 0 bases and J 6 bases, leaving 6 bases between the germline ends. The CDR3 is 12 amino acids. CDR3 region: CASSLDRDGYTF. CDR3 in DNA: TGCGCCAGCAGCTTGGACAGAGATGGCTACACCTTC.

This rearrangement joins TRBV11-2 to TRBJ1-3; D is unclear. The CDR3 extends over 17 amino acids. Trimming pared 5 bases from V and 0 bases from J, leaving 17 bases between. The V gene's germline CDR1 is SGHAT and CDR2 FQNNGV. The CDR3 sequence: CASSLSRGGSSGNTIYF. For the CDR3, the DNA is TGTGCCAGCAGCCTGAGTCGGGGAGGGAGCTCTGGAAACACCATATATTTT.

The chain combines TRBV18 with TRBJ2-2; weak D call: TRBD1 (5 bases). The CDR3 has 14 residues. With 2 bases removed from V and 7 bases from J, the gap between germline ends came to 11 bases. In germline, CDR1 is KGHSH, CDR2 LQKENI. CDR3: CASSPSAGYGELFF. The CDR3 nucleotides read TGTGCCAGCTCACCATCTGCAGGGTACGGGGAGCTGTTTTTT. Using reference TRBV18 and TRBJ2-2 for the parts outside the CDR3, the full variable domain is NAGVMQNPRHLVRRRGQEARLRCSPMKGHSHVYWYRQLPEEGLKFMVYLQKENIIDESGMPKERFSAEFPKEGPSILRIQQVVRGDSAAYFCASSPSAGYGELFFGEGSRLTVL.

This clone has only a few counts. The J gene is TRBJ2-7, the V gene TRBV12-2; the table's D call TRBD2 went unverified against the DNA. TRBV12-2 constitutes a pseudogene. CDR3 size: 15 residues. CDR3: CASRMPSALTYEQYF. The CDR3 region has the DNA TGTGCAAGTCGCATGCCCAGCGCCCTCACCTACGAGCAGTACTTC.

The chain couples TRBV6-2 or TRBV6-3 to TRBJ1-5; D gene ambiguous. Trimming removed 0 bases at V and 5 bases at J, with 5 bases between. Germline assignment: CDR1 MNHEY and CDR2 SVGEGT. There are 13 residues in the CDR3. CDR3 in DNA: TGTGCCAGCAGTTACTCCCTTGATCAGCCCCAGCATTTT. Amino acids: CASSYSLDQPQHF.

The chain uses TRBV10-3 and TRBJ1-1, with 9 bases identical to TRBD1. The germline CDR1 and CDR2 sequences are ENHRY and SYGVKD. This CDR3 spans 15 amino acids. The ends lost 7 bases at V and 4 bases at J; junction bases unmatched: 10. CDR3 nucleotide sequence: TGTGCCATCAACCTACAGGGGGCTGGGGGCACTGAAGCTTTCTTT. Translation: CAINLQGAGGTEAFF.

CDR3 in amino acids: CASSPGTGAYNEQFF. CDR3 sequence (DNA): TGTGCCAGCTCACCCGGGACAGGGGCGTACAATGAGCAGTTCTTC. The rearrangement links TRBV18 to TRBJ2-1, with 10 positions matching TRBD1. Germline assignment: CDR1 KGHSH and CDR2 LQKENI. The CDR3 loop spans 15 amino acids. V lost 3 bases and J lost 4; bases outside the gene matches: 3.

The chain has TRBV28 and TRBJ1-2; TRBD1 agrees at 8 bases. CDR3 size: 15 residues. Germline V CDR1 and CDR2: MDHEN, SYDVKM. The J segment lost 6 bases and the V segment lost 5 bases, leaving 11 bases of the junction unmatched. DNA of the CDR3: TGTGCCAGCAGTCCCCCAGGGGGCCGGTGGGATGGCTACACCTTC. It translates to CASSPPGGRWDGYTF.

V is TRBV6-5 and J is TRBJ1-5; unclear D gene. CDR3 length: 15 residues. V was clipped by 6 bases and J by 0 bases, with 12 bases between them. Germline values: CDR1 MNHEY, CDR2 SVGAGI. The CDR3 region has the DNA TGTGCCAGCAGCCGGCAGCGCGATAGCAATCAGCCCCAGCATTTT. Translation: CASSRQRDSNQPQHF.

The gene calls are TRBV18 and TRBJ1-4; the D gene is possibly TRBD1 (6 bases). V gave up 8 bases and J gave up 4 bases, with 11 bases separating them. The CDR3 spans 13 residues. CDR1 is KGHSH and CDR2 is LQKENI in the germline V gene. In DNA form, the CDR3 reads TGTGCCAGCACCCAGGGGATTAATGAAAAACTGTTTTTT. Its protein is CASTQGINEKLFF. The variable domain in full, with the rest retrieved from reference TRBV18 and TRBJ1-4, is NAGVMQNPRHLVRRRGQEARLRCSPMKGHSHVYWYRQLPEEGLKFMVYLQKENIIDESGMPKERFSAEFPKEGPSILRIQQVVRGDSAAYFCASTQGINEKLFFGSGTQLSVL.

This clone has just one count. The CDR3 loop is CASSPPGGGGWTGELFF. The CDR3 DNA sequence: TGTGCCAGCAGTCCGCCCGGGGGAGGGGGTTGGACCGGGGAGCTGTTTTTT. V usage is TRBV28 and J usage is TRBJ2-2; weak D call: TRBD2 (7 bases). V lost 5 bases, J lost 5 bases, and 21 bases lay in between. There are 17 residues in the CDR3. Germline values: CDR1 MDHEN, CDR2 SYDVKM. The complete variable domain, with remaining parts taken from reference TRBV28 and TRBJ2-2, reads DVKVTQSSRYLVKRTGEKVFLECVQDMDHENMFWYRQDPGLGLRLIYFSYDVKMKEKGDIPEGYSVSREKKERFSLILESASTNQTSMYLCASSPPGGGGWTGELFFGEGSRLTVL.

CDR3: CASSLVADRNTIYF. CDR3 bases: TGTGCCAGCAGCTTAGTGGCAGACAGAAACACCATATATTTT. The chain carries TRBV7-2 and TRBJ1-3; D uncertain. Per germline, CDR1 SGHTA and CDR2 FQGNSA. V lost 1 base and J lost 5, with 9 bases in between. There are 14 residues in the CDR3.

The chain has TRBV30 and TRBJ2-1, with TRBD2 matching 10 bases. The germline gives CDR1 GTSNPN, CDR2 SVGIG (reference sequence). V shed 8 bases, J shed 0 bases, and the junction held 16 bases outside the gene matches. The CDR3 has 18 residues. The CDR3 coding sequence is TGTGCCGGGGAAGGGGGTAGCGGGAGGCCCAGCTCCTACAATGAGCAGTTCTTC. Protein product: CAGEGGSGRPSSYNEQFF.

This chain connects TRBV5-4 to TRBJ2-1; TRBD2 agrees at 11 bases. The CDR3 runs to 15 residues. Germline lookup yields CDR1 SGHNT and CDR2 YYREEE (reference sequence). The trim removed 4 bases at V and 7 bases at J, leaving 7 bases unmatched. In DNA, the CDR3 is TGTGCCAGCAGCCGAACTAGCGGGAGTTTAAATGAGCAGTTCTTC. It yields the protein CASSRTSGSLNEQFF.

This rearrangement joins TRBV6-1 to TRBJ1-6, with TRBD1 identical over 7 bases. Per germline, CDR1 MNHNS and CDR2 SASEGT. This CDR3 region has 15 residues. V shed 5 bases and J 7 bases; nucleotides not matched to a gene: 8. The DNA of the CDR3 is TGTGCCAGCAGTAAGGGCCAGGGGGGCAATTCACCCCTCCACTTT. This codes for CASSKGQGGNSPLHF.

The J gene is TRBJ2-7, the V gene TRBV6-2 or TRBV6-3; no clear D gene. The CDR3 runs 14 residues. Germline CDR1 reads MNHEY; CDR2 reads SVGEGT. V dropped 5 bases and J dropped 3 bases, with 14 bases sitting between them. The CDR3 is CASSAQATLYEQYF. The DNA for the CDR3 is TGTGCCAGCAGTGCTCAGGCTACCCTCTACGAGCAGTACTTC.

This sequence joins TRBV11-2 and TRBJ2-1, with TRBD2 matching 9 bases. The CDR3 is made up of 17 amino acids. Germline V lookup: CDR1 SGHAT, CDR2 FQNNGV. The V gene end was trimmed by 4 bases and the J gene end by 1 base; junction bases not matched to a gene: 8. This chain's CDR3 is CASSSLAGVRSYNEQFF. The DNA for the CDR3 is TGTGCCAGCAGCTCGTTAGCGGGAGTAAGATCCTACAATGAGCAGTTCTTC.

As regards this clone: Other nucleotide sequences in the sample specify the same CDR3. This sequence joins TRBV15 and TRBJ1-6, with 10 bases fitting TRBD1. The CDR3 spans 16 residues. V lost 0 bases to trimming and J lost 6 bases; unmatched junction nucleotides: 2. Germline V gene lookup returns CDR1 LNHNV and CDR2 YYDKDF (reference sequence). CDR3 sequence: CATSRDGDRGNSPLHF. DNA for the CDR3: TGTGCCACCAGCAGAGATGGGGACAGGGGTAATTCACCCCTCCACTTT.

In its sample, this clone was seen a few times. The V call is TRBV4-1, the J call TRBJ2-2; the match to TRBD1 covers 7 bases. The CDR3 length is 16 residues. Losses at the gene ends were 3 bases for V and 2 bases for J; bases not matched to a gene: 6. Germline loops: CDR1 MGHRA, CDR2 YSYEKL. Here the CDR3 reads CASSQNGDRNTGELFF. Written as DNA, the CDR3 is TGCGCCAGCAGCCAGAACGGGGACAGAAACACCGGGGAGCTGTTTTTT.

The CDR3 here is CASSYSRRDQFF. As DNA, the CDR3 is TGTGCCAGCAGTTACTCGAGGCGGGATCAGTTCTTC. This sequence joins TRBV6-2 or TRBV6-3 and TRBJ2-1; a possible D gene is TRBD2 (6 bases). Germline CDR1 is MNHEY and CDR2 is SVGEGT. The CDR3 runs to 12 residues. V gave up 0 bases and J gave up 13 bases, with 10 bases separating them.

This sequence joins TRBV7-2 and TRBJ2-7, with a possible D match to TRBD1 (6 bases). V gave up 1 base and J gave up 5 bases, with 15 bases separating them. In germline, CDR1 is SGHTA, CDR2 FQGNSA. This CDR3 has 15 amino acids. The CDR3 region is CASSLVRGSSDEQYF. DNA for the CDR3: TGTGCCAGCAGCTTAGTCAGGGGCTCCTCGGACGAGCAGTACTTC. The variable domain in full, completed from reference TRBV7-2 and TRBJ2-7, reads GAGVSQSPSNKVTEKGKDVELRCDPISGHTALYWYRQSLGQGLEFLIYFQGNSAPDKSGLPSDRFSAERTGGSVSTLTIQRTQQEDSAVYLCASSLVRGSSDEQYFGPGTRLTVT.